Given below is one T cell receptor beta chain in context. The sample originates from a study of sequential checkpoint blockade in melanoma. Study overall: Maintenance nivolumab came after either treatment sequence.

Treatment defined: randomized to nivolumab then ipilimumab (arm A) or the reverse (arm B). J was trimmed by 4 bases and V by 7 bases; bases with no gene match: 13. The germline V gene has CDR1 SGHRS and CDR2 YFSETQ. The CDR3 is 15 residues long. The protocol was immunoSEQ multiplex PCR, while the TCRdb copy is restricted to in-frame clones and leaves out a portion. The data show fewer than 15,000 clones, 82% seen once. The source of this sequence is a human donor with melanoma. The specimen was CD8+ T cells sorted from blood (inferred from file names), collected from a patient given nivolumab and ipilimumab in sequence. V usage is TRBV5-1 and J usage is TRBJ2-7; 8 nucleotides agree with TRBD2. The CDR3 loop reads CASGGSGGPGYEQYF. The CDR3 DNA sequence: TGCGCCAGCGGGGGGAGCGGGGGCCCGGGGTACGAGCAGTACTTC. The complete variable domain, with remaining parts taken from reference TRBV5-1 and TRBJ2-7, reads KAGVTQTPRYLIKTRGQQVTLSCSPISGHRSVSWYQQTPGQGLQFLFEYFSETQRNKGNFPGRFSGRQFSNSRSEMNVSTLELGDSALYLCASGGSGGPGYEQYFGPGTRLTVT.